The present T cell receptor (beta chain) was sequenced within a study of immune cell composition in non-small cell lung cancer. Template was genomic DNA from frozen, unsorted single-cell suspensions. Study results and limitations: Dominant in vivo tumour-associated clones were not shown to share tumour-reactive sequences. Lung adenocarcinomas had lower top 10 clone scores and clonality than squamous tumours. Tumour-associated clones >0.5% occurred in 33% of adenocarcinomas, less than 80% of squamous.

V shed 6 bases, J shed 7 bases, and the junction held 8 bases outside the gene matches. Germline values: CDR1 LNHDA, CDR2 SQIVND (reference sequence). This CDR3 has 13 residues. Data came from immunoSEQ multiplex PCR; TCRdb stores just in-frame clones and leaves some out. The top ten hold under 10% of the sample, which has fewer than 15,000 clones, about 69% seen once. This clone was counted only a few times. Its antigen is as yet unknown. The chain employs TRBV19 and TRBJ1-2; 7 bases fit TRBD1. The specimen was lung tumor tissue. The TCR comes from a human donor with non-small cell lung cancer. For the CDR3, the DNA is TGTGCCAGTAGCCTTACAGGGGATGGTGGCTACACCTTC. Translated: CASSLTGDGGYTF.